This passage covers 15 T cell receptor beta chains from one sample sequenced in a study of T cell repertoires in cytomegalovirus infection. TCRdb passed the reads through MiXCR, listing each CDR3 protein once. Of roughly 150,000 distinct CDR3 sequences listed, less than 25% were seen once; the top ten hold 25%. Their antigen targets remain unknown. The source was CD8+ T cells from cultured PBMCs, collected from culture after CMV antigen stimulation. The receptors stem from a human donor in good health (CMV status not recorded). Some clones in this sample may be carry-over from other donors' samples.

This clonotype was counted between two and nine times. V and J are TRBV6-8 and TRBJ1-4, with unresolved D. The length of the CDR3 is 13 residues. The germline V gene has CDR1 MNHGY and CDR2 SAAAGT. V lost 9 bases to trimming and J lost 4 bases, with 12 bases between them. This CDR3 is CASRGGLNEKLFF. CDR3 DNA sequence: TGTGCCAGTCGGGGAGGCCTTAATGAAAAACTGTTTTTT.

This clonotype was counted between two and nine times. The chain is built from TRBV27 and TRBJ2-7; D is possibly TRBD2 (5 bases). The V end lost 4 bases, the J end lost 7 bases, and 8 bases lay between the germline ends. Germline lookup yields CDR1 MNHEY and CDR2 SMNVEV (reference sequence). CDR3 length: 11 amino acids. DNA of the CDR3: TGTGCCAGCAGTTCCGGGGTGGAGCAGTACTTC. Translation gives CASSSGVEQYF.

This sequence joins TRBV4-2 and TRBJ2-1; 10 bases fit TRBD2. V shed 0 bases, J shed 8 bases, and the junction held 4 bases outside the gene matches. CDR3 length: 15 amino acids. Looked up from germline, CDR1 is LGHNA and CDR2 is YNFKEQ. For the CDR3, the DNA is TGTGCCAGCAGCCAAGAGACTAGCGGGCTCTATGAGCAGTTCTTC. It translates to CASSQETSGLYEQFF.

V usage is TRBV12-3 or TRBV12-4 and J usage is TRBJ2-1, with 7 bases identical to TRBD2. This CDR3 is built from 11 residues. After removal of 5 bases from V and 12 bases from J, the junction contained 4 bases not matched to a gene. The CDR3 protein is CASSSGTRQFF. In DNA form, the CDR3 reads TGTGCCAGCAGTAGCGGGACTCGGCAGTTCTTC.

This clonotype appeared many times. Written as DNA, the CDR3 is TGTGCCAGCAGCGCACGGGACAGGGGAAACACTGAAGCTTTCTTT. This codes for CASSARDRGNTEAFF. This rearrangement joins TRBV7-2 to TRBJ1-1; 10 bases agree with TRBD1. The V gene end was trimmed by 5 bases and the J gene end by 2 bases; junction bases not matched to a gene: 5. The CDR3 contains 15 residues. Germline lookup yields CDR1 SGHTA and CDR2 FQGNSA.

This chain connects TRBV4-3 to TRBJ2-2, with 7 bases matching TRBD1. J lost 3 bases, V lost 3 bases, and 1 base had no gene match. The CDR3 length is 14 residues. Germline values: CDR1 LGHNA, CDR2 YSLEER. The CDR3 sequence: CASSHRGYTGELFF. DNA of the CDR3: TGCGCCAGCAGCCACAGGGGGTACACCGGGGAGCTGTTTTTT.

In this sample, this clonotype turned up a few times. The chain uses TRBV6-2 or TRBV6-3 and TRBJ2-1; D uncertain. Germline CDR1 and CDR2: MNHEY and SVGEGT. The ends were cut back, 2 bases at V and 6 bases at J, with 2 bases in the middle. CDR3 length equals 11 residues. The CDR3 coding sequence is TGTGCCAGCAGTTACCCCAATGAGCAGTTCTTC. Protein: CASSYPNEQFF.

The chain carries TRBV19 and TRBJ1-6; maybe TRBD1 (6 bases). With 6 bases removed from V and 7 bases from J, the gap between germline ends came to 16 bases. The germline V gene has CDR1 LNHDA and CDR2 SQIVND (reference sequence). CDR3 length equals 15 residues. CDR3 protein: CASRTTTGANSPLHF. CDR3 DNA sequence: TGTGCCAGTAGGACAACGACAGGCGCGAATTCACCCCTCCACTTT.

This clonotype turned up a few times. The J gene is TRBJ2-1, the V gene TRBV7-3; 9 bases are a match to TRBD2. The CDR3 spans 16 residues. The V gene's germline CDR1 is SGHTA and CDR2 FQGTGA. V shed 5 bases and J 0 bases; nucleotides not matched to a gene: 5. CDR3 residues: CASSPDSGGSYNEQFF. CDR3 sequence (DNA): TGTGCCAGCAGCCCTGATAGCGGGGGCTCCTACAATGAGCAGTTCTTC.

Of note for this clonotype: One junction end disagrees with the germline gene, perhaps due to a read error. The chain employs TRBV4-1 and TRBJ1-5; D possibly corresponds to TRBD1 (6 bases). Germline V lookup: CDR1 MGHRA, CDR2 YSYEKL. The CDR3 covers 13 residues. DNA of the CDR3: TGTGCCAGCTCCCGAGGGGGAAATCAGCCCCAGCATTTT. Translated, it gives CASSRGGNQPQHF.

This clonotype was seen a few times. The chain joins TRBV7-9 to TRBJ2-1; 11 positions agree with TRBD1. Germline loops: CDR1 SEHNR, CDR2 FQNEAQ (reference sequence). V shed 4 bases, J shed 2 bases, and the junction held 1 base outside the gene matches. CDR3 length: 15 amino acids. The CDR3 region is CASSSGQGAYNEQFF. The CDR3 nucleotides read TGTGCCAGCAGCTCGGGACAGGGGGCCTACAATGAGCAGTTCTTC.

This sequence joins TRBV7-9 and TRBJ2-7; 10 bases fit TRBD1. CDR1 and CDR2 from the germline V gene are SEHNR and FQNEAQ (reference sequence). This CDR3 contains 15 residues. With 2 bases clipped from V and 3 bases from J, the junction kept 4 bases outside the gene matches. This chain's CDR3 is CASSLRQGASYEQYF. As DNA, the CDR3 is TGTGCCAGCAGCTTACGACAGGGGGCCAGCTACGAGCAGTACTTC.

This clonotype turned up a few times. The rearrangement links TRBV11-1 to TRBJ2-5; TRBD1 matches at 9 bases. CDR1 SGHAT and CDR2 FQDESV come from the germline V gene (reference sequence). The CDR3 extends over 16 amino acids. Germline trimming cut 3 bases from V and 5 bases from J; bases unmatched to any gene: 10. CDR3 DNA: TGTGCCAGCAGCTTCTACAGGGGGCGCTACGAGGAGACCCAGTACTTC. Translated, it gives CASSFYRGRYEETQYF.

The chain couples TRBV12-3 or TRBV12-4 to TRBJ1-2; D is uncertain. Trimming shortened V by 3 bases and J by 4 bases, and 12 bases separated the two germline ends. The CDR3 loop spans 14 amino acids. CDR3 sequence reads: CASSFGGPTYGYTF. CDR3 DNA sequence: TGTGCCAGCAGTTTCGGCGGTCCTACCTATGGCTACACCTTC.

This sequence joins TRBV4-3 and TRBJ2-7, with D possibly matching TRBD1 (6 bases). The CDR3 sequence is 15 residues long. The V end was cut by 1 base, the J end by 6 bases, with 16 bases between. Looked up from germline, CDR1 is LGHNA and CDR2 is YSLEER. CDR3: CASSQGMAGVGEQYF. CDR3 DNA sequence: TGCGCCAGCAGCCAAGGAATGGCAGGGGTGGGCGAGCAGTACTTC.